This TCR beta chain was sequenced for a study of human T cells and chemical hapten exposure. Findings and caveats of the study: PT1 expanded TCR numbers rose with patch test score.

The time point denotes: patch test 1, 2 weeks after DPC sensitization. Indicated treatment: therapeutic diphenylcyclopropenone sensitization with weekly scalp DPC. TCRdb ran MiXCR on the RACE reads and lists one entry per CDR3 protein. The sample lists approximately 80,000 distinct CDR3 sequences, roughly 7.6% occurring once. CDR1 is DFQATT and CDR2 is SNEGSKA in the germline V gene (reference sequence). After removal of 6 bases from V and 0 bases from J, the junction contained 16 bases not matched to a gene. The CDR3 has 19 residues. There are many counts of this clonotype. What it recognizes is unknown.

The rearrangement links TRBV20-1 to TRBJ2-1, with 11 bases matching TRBD2. The TCR sequence derives from a woman under 40 with alopecia areata. Some clones in this sample may be carry-over from other donors' samples. Here the sequenced sample was whole blood, taken in connection with sensitization to the hapten diphenylcyclopropenone (DPC). The CDR3 sequence: CSALLGLAGPFRSYNEQFF. CDR3 in DNA: TGCAGTGCCCTACTCGGACTAGCGGGTCCCTTTCGCTCCTACAATGAGCAGTTCTTC.